This T cell receptor beta chain appears in the sequencing data of a study of T cell clonotyping in hematopoietic cell transplantation. The CDR3 totals 12 residues. Trimming cost V 5 bases and J 9 bases, with 11 bases left between them. Germline V CDR1 and CDR2: MNHNY, SVGAGI (reference sequence). The protocol was immunoSEQ multiplex PCR, while the TCRdb copy is restricted to in-frame clones and leaves out a portion. The data contain about 29,000 clones, 70% to 80% of them singletons. The time point here: recipient sample about 28 days before transplant, after cytoreduction. The sequence came from a woman aged 30 to 39 with chronic myeloid leukemia. Some clones in this sample may be carry-over from other donors' samples. The source was peripheral blood mononuclear cells, collected before stem cell transplant. The rearrangement uses TRBV6-6 and TRBJ1-5; a weak D match, TRBD1 (5 bases). The CDR3 sequence is CASSPPQGPQHF. The CDR3 nucleotides read TGTGCCAGCAGTCCACCGCAGGGGCCCCAGCATTTT.